This TCR beta chain was identified during a study of molecular identifiers for immune sequencing clone quantification. About the research overall: Replicate experiments took RNA from 20,000 or 100,000 naive CD8 cells, divided it five ways and sequenced four. Overall study findings and caveats: Barcodes shared by identical TCR molecules could lead to underestimated sizes of highly expanded clones.

Using a CD8+CD4-CCR7+CD45RA+ phenotype, naive CD8 T cells were sorted. This clonotype occurred many times. Its antigen is unidentified. The germline V gene encodes CDR1 SEHNR and CDR2 FQNEAQ (reference sequence). The germline V and J ends were trimmed by 5 bases and 3 bases, with 13 bases remaining between them. This CDR3 has 14 amino acids. Generation of bulk TCR libraries relied on previously described methods and listed TCR primers. TCRdb passed the PCR reads through MiXCR, listing each CDR3 protein once. The data show 35,000 to 45,000 distinct CDR3 sequences, with under 20% seen just once and about 1% held by the top ten.

The chain recombines TRBV7-9 with TRBJ2-5; no reliable D call. The sample taken for sequencing was naive CD8+ T cells from blood, with Jurkat cell RNA spiked in. The subset here: FACS-sorted CD8+CD4-CCR7+CD45RA+ naive T cells. The sequence came from a human donor in good health. Some libraries in this study had Jurkat cell RNA spiked in. CDR3 sequence (DNA): TGTGCCAGCAGCGGACCGGACGGCAAAGAGACCCAGTACTTC. Encoded protein: CASSGPDGKETQYF. Complete variable domain (other parts from reference TRBV7-9 and TRBJ2-5): DTGVSQNPRHKITKRGQNVTFRCDPISEHNRLYWYRQTLGQGPEFLTYFQNEAQLEKSRLLSDRFSAERPKGSFSTLEIQRTEQGDSAMYLCASSGPDGKETQYFGPGTRLLVL.